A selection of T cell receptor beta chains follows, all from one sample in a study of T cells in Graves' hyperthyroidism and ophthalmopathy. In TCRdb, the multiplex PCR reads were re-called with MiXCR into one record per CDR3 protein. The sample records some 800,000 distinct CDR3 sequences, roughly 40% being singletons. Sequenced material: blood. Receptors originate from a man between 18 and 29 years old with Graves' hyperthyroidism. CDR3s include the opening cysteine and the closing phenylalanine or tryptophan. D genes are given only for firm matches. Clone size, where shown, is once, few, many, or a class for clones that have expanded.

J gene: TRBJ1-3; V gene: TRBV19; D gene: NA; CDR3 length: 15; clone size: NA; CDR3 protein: CASIRDTASGNTIYF; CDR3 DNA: TGTGCCAGTATCCGGGACACCGCATCTGGAAACACCATATATTTT
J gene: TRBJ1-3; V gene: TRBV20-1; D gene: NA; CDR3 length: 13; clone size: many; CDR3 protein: CSATGLNGNTIYF; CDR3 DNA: TGCAGTGCTACAGGGCTGAATGGAAACACCATATATTTT
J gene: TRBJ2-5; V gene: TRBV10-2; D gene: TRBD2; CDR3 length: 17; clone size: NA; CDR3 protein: CASSFSPGLAGGETQYF; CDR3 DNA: TGCGCCAGCAGTTTCTCTCCGGGACTAGCGGGAGGTGAGACCCAGTACTTC
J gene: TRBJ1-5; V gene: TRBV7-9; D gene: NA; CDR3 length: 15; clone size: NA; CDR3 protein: CASSLLGPGNQPQHF; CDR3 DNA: TGTGCCAGCAGCTTACTCGGGCCTGGCAATCAGCCCCAGCATTTT
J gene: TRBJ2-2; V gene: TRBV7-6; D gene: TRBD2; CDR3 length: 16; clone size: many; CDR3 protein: CASSPGLAGVSGELFF; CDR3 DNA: TGTGCCAGCAGCCCAGGACTAGCGGGAGTATCCGGGGAGCTGTTTTTT
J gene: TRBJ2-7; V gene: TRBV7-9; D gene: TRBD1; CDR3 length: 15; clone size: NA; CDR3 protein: CASSLGGQGAQEQYF; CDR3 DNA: TGTGCCAGCAGCTTGGGAGGACAGGGGGCACAAGAGCAGTACTTC
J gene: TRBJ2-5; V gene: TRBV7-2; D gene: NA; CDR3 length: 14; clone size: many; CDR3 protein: CASSPRTNPETQYF; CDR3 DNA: TGTGCCAGCAGCCCCCGGACTAACCCAGAGACCCAGTACTTC
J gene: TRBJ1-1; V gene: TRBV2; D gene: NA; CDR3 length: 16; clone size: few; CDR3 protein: CASSLRALWLGPEAFF; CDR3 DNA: TGTGCCAGCAGTCTTCGAGCGCTCTGGTTGGGCCCTGAAGCTTTCTTT
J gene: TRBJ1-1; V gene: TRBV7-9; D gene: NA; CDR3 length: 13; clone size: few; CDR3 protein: CASTQNSGGRAFF; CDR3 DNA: TGTGCCAGCACCCAAAACAGCGGGGGGAGGGCTTTCTTT
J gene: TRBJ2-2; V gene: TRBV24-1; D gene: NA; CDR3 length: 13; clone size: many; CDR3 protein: CATSTPGAGELFF; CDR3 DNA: TGTGCCACCAGCACACCGGGAGCCGGGGAGCTGTTTTTT
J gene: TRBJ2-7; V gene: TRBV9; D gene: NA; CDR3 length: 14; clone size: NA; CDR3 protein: CASSPPDRPYEQYF; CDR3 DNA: TGTGCCAGCAGCCCCCCCGACAGACCCTACGAGCAGTACTTC
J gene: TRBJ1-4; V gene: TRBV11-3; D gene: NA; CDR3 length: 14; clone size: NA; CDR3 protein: CASSSQGSEEKLFF; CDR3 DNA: TGTGCCAGCAGTTCTCAGGGAAGCGAAGAAAAACTGTTTTTT
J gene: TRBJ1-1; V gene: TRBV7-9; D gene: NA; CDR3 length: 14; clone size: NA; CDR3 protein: CASSLIGDPFAAFF; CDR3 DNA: TGTGCCAGCAGCTTAATAGGGGATCCTTTTGCGGCTTTCTTT
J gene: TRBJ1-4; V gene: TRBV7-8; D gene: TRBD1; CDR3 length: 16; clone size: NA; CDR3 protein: CASSRRQGQFQEKLFF; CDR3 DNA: TGTGCCAGCAGCCGCAGACAGGGGCAATTCCAAGAAAAACTGTTTTTT
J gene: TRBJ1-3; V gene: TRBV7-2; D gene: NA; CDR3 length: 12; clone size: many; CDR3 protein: CASSFSGNTIYF; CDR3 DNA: TGTGCCAGCAGCTTCTCTGGAAACACCATATATTTT
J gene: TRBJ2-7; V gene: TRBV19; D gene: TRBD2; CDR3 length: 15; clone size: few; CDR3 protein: CASSHESGGSYEQYF; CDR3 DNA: TGTGCCAGTAGCCACGAAAGCGGGGGCTCCTACGAGCAGTACTTC
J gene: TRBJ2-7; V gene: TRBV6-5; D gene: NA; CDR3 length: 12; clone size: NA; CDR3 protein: CASRRQAGEQYF; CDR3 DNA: TGTGCCAGCAGAAGACAAGCGGGCGAGCAGTACTTC
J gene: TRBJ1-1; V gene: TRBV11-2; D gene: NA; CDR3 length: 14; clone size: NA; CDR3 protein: CASKESNMNTEAFF; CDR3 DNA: TGTGCCAGCAAAGAGAGCAATATGAACACTGAAGCTTTCTTT
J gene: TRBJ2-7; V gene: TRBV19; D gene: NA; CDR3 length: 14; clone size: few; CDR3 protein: CASSIREAAYEQYF; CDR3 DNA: TGTGCCAGTAGTATACGGGAAGCCGCCTACGAGCAGTACTTC
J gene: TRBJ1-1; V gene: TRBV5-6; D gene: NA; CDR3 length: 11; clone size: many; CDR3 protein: CASSWGGEAFF; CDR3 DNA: TGTGCCAGCAGCTGGGGTGGTGAAGCTTTCTTT
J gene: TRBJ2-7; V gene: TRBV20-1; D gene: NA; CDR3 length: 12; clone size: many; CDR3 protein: CSARDLSFEQYF; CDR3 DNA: TGCAGTGCTAGAGATCTAAGTTTCGAGCAGTACTTC
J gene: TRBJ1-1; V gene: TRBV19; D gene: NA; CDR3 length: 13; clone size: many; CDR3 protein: CASSMTGVAEAFF; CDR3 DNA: TGTGCCAGTAGTATGACAGGAGTGGCTGAAGCTTTCTTT
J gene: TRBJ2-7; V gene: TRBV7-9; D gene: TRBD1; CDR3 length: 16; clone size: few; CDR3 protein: CASSFDGGQGAFEQYF; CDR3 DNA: TGTGCCAGCAGCTTCGACGGGGGACAGGGGGCCTTCGAGCAGTACTTC
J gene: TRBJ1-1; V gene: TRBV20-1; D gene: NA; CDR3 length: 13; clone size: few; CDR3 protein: CSARGIGEPEAFF; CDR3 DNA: TGCAGTGCTAGAGGTATCGGCGAACCTGAAGCTTTCTTT
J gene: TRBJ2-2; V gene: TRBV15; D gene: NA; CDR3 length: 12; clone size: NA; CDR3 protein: CATSRVAGELFF; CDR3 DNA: TGTGCCACCAGCAGAGTCGCAGGGGAGCTGTTTTTT
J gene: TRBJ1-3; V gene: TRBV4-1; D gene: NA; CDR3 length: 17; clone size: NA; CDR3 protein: CASSQDRQDLSGNTIYF; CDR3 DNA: TGCGCCAGCAGCCAAGACCGACAGGACCTCTCTGGAAACACCATATATTTT
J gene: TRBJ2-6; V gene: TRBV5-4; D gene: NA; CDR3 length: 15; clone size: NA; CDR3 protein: CASSPEEGISHVLTF; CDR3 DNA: TGTGCCAGCAGCCCGGAAGAGGGCATCTCTCACGTCCTGACTTTC
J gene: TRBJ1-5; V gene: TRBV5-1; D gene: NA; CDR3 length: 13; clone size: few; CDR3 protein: CASSRRPNQPQHF; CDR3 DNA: TGCGCCAGCAGCCGCAGACCCAATCAGCCCCAGCATTTT
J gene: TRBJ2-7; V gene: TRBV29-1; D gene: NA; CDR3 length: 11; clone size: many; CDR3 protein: CSVAGLHEQYF; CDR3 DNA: TGCAGCGTTGCAGGGCTCCACGAGCAGTACTTC
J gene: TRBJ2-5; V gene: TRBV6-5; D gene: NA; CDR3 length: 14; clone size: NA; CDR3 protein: CASSSGSGWETQYF; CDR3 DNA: TGTGCCAGCAGTTCAGGGTCCGGATGGGAGACCCAGTACTTC
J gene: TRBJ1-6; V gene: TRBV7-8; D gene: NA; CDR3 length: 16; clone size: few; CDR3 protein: CASSSTAGVYNSPLHF; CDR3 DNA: TGTGCCAGCAGCTCTACCGCCGGGGTCTATAATTCACCCCTCCACTTT
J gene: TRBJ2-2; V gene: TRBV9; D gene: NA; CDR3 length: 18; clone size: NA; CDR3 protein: CASSVEHSSGAGTGELFF; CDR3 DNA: TGTGCCAGCAGCGTAGAACATTCGAGTGGTGCGGGCACCGGGGAGCTGTTTTTT